The clone carrying this T cell receptor beta chain was recorded at least ten times. What it binds is unknown. Healthy Caucasian individuals made up all the donors. A single record per CDR3 protein comes from TCRdb applying MiXCR to the 5' RACE reads. The data hold a few hundred thousand distinct CDR3 sequences, with nearly 10% observed a single time. These data come from a study of identical twins. General study findings and limits: Twin pairs' shared out-of-frame alpha sequences were enriched in low generation probability. A cross-sectional statistical analysis, not follow-up of the same donors, supported the conclusions. Fewer insertions were carried by abundant cord blood beta clonotypes, but none was seen in memory repertoires.

These records were also assigned to another study, of yellow fever vaccine responses in identical twins.

The receptor comes from a woman younger than 35 in good health. Source material: PBMCs.

This CDR3 reads CASSAGTGVSPLHF. The CDR3, as DNA: TGTGCCAGCAGCGCCGGGACAGGGGTTTCACCCCTCCACTTT. The chain employs TRBV2 and TRBJ1-6; TRBD1 aligns across 10 bases. The CDR3 spans 14 residues. Germline lookup yields CDR1 SNHLY and CDR2 FYNNEI. With V trimmed by 6 bases and J by 9 bases, 5 bases remained unmatched.